Listed here is a single TCR beta chain. No cognate antigen has been identified for it. No quality values exist for individual bases; no much larger clone is one base distant. This specimen belongs to a study of control samples from healthy donors and cancer patients (dated by TCRdb to 2019 to 2021). CDR3 length: 18 amino acids, cysteine to phenylalanine. The sequence is cut down to CDR3 DNA, 54 bases in frame from base 1. V loses 5 bases, J loses 0 bases, and the germline ends lie 20 bases apart. CDR1 is given as SQVTM and CDR2 as ANQGSEA, both from the germline V gene. Preparation of the library involved the immunoSEQ multiplex PCR assay. TCRdb retrieved this table from immuneACCESS and kept in-frame rearrangements only. Not all clones are present; in checked studies, unresolved V genes account for under half, and no reason is known for the remainder. The sample table shows tens of thousands of clones, and over 65% are seen once. The ten largest clones take up around 3% of the sample.

The chain is assembled from TRBV29-1 and TRBJ2-6; the D segment could be TRBD2, given 6 matching bases. Sequencing input: PBMCs. The receptor comes from a woman between 50 and 59 years old with lung cancer. The CDR3 in this case is CSVPLGEGGDSGANVLTF. The DNA reads TGCAGCGTTCCTTTAGGAGAAGGAGGGGACTCTGGGGCCAACGTCCTGACTTTC.